The entry below gives a single TCR beta chain sequence along with its context. Its cognate antigen is unknown. The data stem from a study of cytomegalovirus exposure and HLA in healthy donors. Study-level points and caveats: In a later analysis, at a false discovery rate of 0.05, over 15,000 TCR beta sequences matched HLA alleles. Later analysis suggested links between common viral pathogens and several top significant clusters.

Germline-derived CDR1 and CDR2 are MDHEN and SYDVKM. This CDR3 spans 14 amino acids. V was cut by 2 bases and J by 2 bases, with 9 bases left in between. PCR involved 60 Vbeta and 13 Jbeta primers. Profiled with immunoSEQ multiplex PCR; TCRdb holds only in-frame clones, not every one. Among approximately 98,000 clones listed, approximately 74% were seen once. Nominal health characterized the donors when sampled, though unrecorded immune exposures were likely. The receptor was derived from a male donor in good health and CMV-seronegative. The chain links TRBV28 to TRBJ1-1, with D tentatively TRBD1 (6 bases). The sequenced material came from PBMCs. The chain's CDR3 is CASSLLRGNTEAFF. CDR3 sequence (DNA): TGTGCCAGCAGTTTACTCAGGGGAAACACTGAAGCTTTCTTT.